A selection of T cell receptor beta chains follows, all from one sample in a study of T cell responses to AZD1222 COVID-19 vaccine. Using immunoSEQ multiplex PCR, the repertoire was profiled, and TCRdb retains in-frame clones only, with some absent. The sample includes roughly 80,000 clones, over 80% of them seen just once. This material consisted of peripheral blood, taken on day 0 of AZD1222 vaccination. The source is an adult in good health. The CDR3 runs from the conserved cysteine through the conserved F or W. The D gene is left open where the match is weak. Some rows mark clone size as missing; the rest say once, few, many or name a class of expanded clone.

TGTGCCAGCAGTCCCCGAGGAGGGGGAGCTTTCTTT	CASSPRGGGAFF	TRBJ1-1	-	-	TRBV27
TGTGCCAGCAGCTTAGGCGGGGGCCACAATTCACCCCTCCACTTT	CASSLGGGHNSPLHF	TRBJ1-6	-	-	TRBV7-9
TGTGCCAGCAGTGAAGGCCTCGGGGGGGCCTACAATGAGCAGTTCTTC	CASSEGLGGAYNEQFF	TRBJ2-1	once	TRBD2	TRBV2
TGTGCCAGCAGCTTGACACAGGGACACGAGCAGTACTTC	CASSLTQGHEQYF	TRBJ2-7	-	-	TRBV5-6
TGTGCCAGCGTCGGACCGGGAGCCGAGCAGTACTTC	CASVGPGAEQYF	TRBJ2-7	-	-	TRBV7-8
TGTGCCAGTAGTCATAAAGCGGGGCTTTCTGGAAACACCATATATTTT	CASSHKAGLSGNTIYF	TRBJ1-3	-	-	TRBV19
TGTGCCAGCAGTGAAATGCCCCTGGCTGGAAACACCATATATTTT	CASSEMPLAGNTIYF	TRBJ1-3	-	-	TRBV6-1
TGCGCCAGCAGCGAGGGCAGGGGGACTAATTCACCCCTCCACTTT	CASSEGRGTNSPLHF	TRBJ1-6	few	TRBD1	TRBV4-3
TGTGCCAGCAGCGTCCAGGGAGATAGCAATCAGCCCCAGCATTTT	CASSVQGDSNQPQHF	TRBJ1-5	-	-	TRBV2
TGCGCCAGCAGCCATCCGGGACTAGCGGGAGGGCCGGGGAAAGAGACCCAGTACTTC	CASSHPGLAGGPGKETQYF	TRBJ2-5	few	TRBD2	TRBV4-1
TGTGCCTCGGGACAGCCTGGGGGCTACACCTTC	CASGQPGGYTF	TRBJ1-2	-	TRBD1	TRBV30
TGTGCCAGCAGCAGGGACTACCCCTACGAGCAGTACTTC	CASSRDYPYEQYF	TRBJ2-7	-	TRBD2	TRBV7-2
TGCGCCAGCAGCACCTCCTACGAGCAGTACTTC	CASSTSYEQYF	TRBJ2-7	-	-	TRBV5-1
TGTGCCAGCATCAAGAAAGAGACCCAGTACTTC	CASIKKETQYF	TRBJ2-5	-	-	TRBV28
TGTGCCAGCAGCCATTCGGGCTCCCAAGAAACTAATGAAAAACTGTTTTTT	CASSHSGSQETNEKLFF	TRBJ1-4	-	-	TRBV7-9
TGTGCCAGTCTCGGACATCCCAATGGGGCCCAGTACTTC	CASLGHPNGAQYF	TRBJ2-5	-	-	TRBV19
TGTGCCAGCCAAAACCTCCGACAGGGAGGCTACACCTTC	CASQNLRQGGYTF	TRBJ1-2	-	TRBD1	TRBV12-3/TRBV12-4
TGTGCCAGCAGTCCCCCGACAGGAGGAAACACCATATATTTT	CASSPPTGGNTIYF	TRBJ1-3	-	-	TRBV6-2/TRBV6-3
TGTGCCAGTAGTTGGGGGAACACTGAAGCTTTCTTT	CASSWGNTEAFF	TRBJ1-1	-	-	TRBV19
TGCGCCAGCAGCCAAACCGGGACATCCGGTAACTATGGCTACACCTTC	CASSQTGTSGNYGYTF	TRBJ1-2	once	-	TRBV4-3
TGCGCCAGCAGCTTGGACCCTGGGGCCAACGTCCTGACTTTC	CASSLDPGANVLTF	TRBJ2-6	-	-	TRBV5-1
TGTGCCAGCAGCCAGAACCTCAGGAATTCACCCCTCCACTTT	CASSQNLRNSPLHF	TRBJ1-6	-	-	TRBV7-3
TGTGCCAGTAGTAGTAGCGGCTCCTACAATGAGCAGTTCTTC	CASSSSGSYNEQFF	TRBJ2-1	once	-	TRBV19
TGTGCCAGCAGCTTGGCCTTAGCGGGAGCTGAGACCCAGTACTTC	CASSLALAGAETQYF	TRBJ2-5	-	TRBD2	TRBV5-4
TGTGCCAGCAGCCAAGATAGGCAGCCCACAGATACGCAGTATTTT	CASSQDRQPTDTQYF	TRBJ2-3	-	-	TRBV3-1/TRBV3-2
TGTGCCATCAGTGAGTTTCCACAGACACAGACTGGTGGCTACACCTTC	CAISEFPQTQTGGYTF	TRBJ1-2	-	-	TRBV10-3
TGTGCCAGTCAGACAGGGTGGAACACTGAAGCTTTCTTT	CASQTGWNTEAFF	TRBJ1-1	-	TRBD1	TRBV6-5
TGCAGTGCTAGTACTAGCGGGATCGGGGAGCAGTACTTC	CSASTSGIGEQYF	TRBJ2-7	-	TRBD2	TRBV20-1